The clone carrying this T cell receptor (beta chain) turned up a few times. Using around 200 ng DNA, 25,000 to 35,000 T cell genomes, the sorted-subset replicate PCRs were run. The repertoire was sequenced with immunoSEQ multiplex PCR; TCRdb's copy has only in-frame clones and lacks some. In the table there are about 1.1 million clones, around 78% of which are singletons. This sample is drawn from a study of shared clonotypes between healthy human individuals. This sequence was found in a man aged 18 to 30 in good health. Some clones in this sample may be carry-over from other donors' samples. The sequenced material came from memory CD4+ T cells from PBMCs. Indicated subset: CD45RA-negative fraction.

This CDR3 reads CASSLSVTRSTDTQYF. The CDR3 DNA is TGTGCCAGCAGCTTGTCTGTGACTAGAAGCACAGATACGCAGTATTTT. This rearrangement joins TRBV5-6 to TRBJ2-3; D may be TRBD2 (6 bases). Trimming removed 1 base from V and 0 bases from J, with 12 bases in between. Germline lookup yields CDR1 SGHDT and CDR2 YYEEEE. CDR3 length: 16 amino acids.